A single sample gave rise to the 10 T cell receptor beta chains below, sequenced in a study of OX40 agonist ivuxolimab in advanced cancers. Assay used: immunoSEQ multiplex PCR; TCRdb lists only in-frame clones, some missing. The table includes more than 80,000 clones, 87% detected once. This material consisted of CD4+ or CD8+ T cells sorted from blood, taken in a trial of the OX40 agonist ivuxolimab. The receptor source for this set is an adult with an advanced solid tumor such as melanoma, head and neck, liver or kidney cancer.

V gene TRBV7-2 combines with J gene TRBJ1-5; D unresolved. The length of the CDR3 is 13 residues. CDR1 and CDR2 (germline): SGHTA, FQGNSA. Trimming took 4 bases from V and 5 from J, leaving 9 bases between them. CDR3 residues: CASSSRIYQPQHF. CDR3 nucleotides: TGTGCCAGCAGCTCCCGAATATATCAGCCCCAGCATTTT.

This clone has a single count. The chain links TRBV19 to TRBJ2-1, with TRBD1 identical over 7 bases. This CDR3 has 14 amino acids. The J segment lost 5 bases and the V segment lost 1 base, leaving 2 bases of the junction unmatched. Per the germline V gene, CDR1 is LNHDA and CDR2 is SQIVND (reference sequence). CDR3 in amino acids: CASSIGTGNNEQFF. For the CDR3, the DNA is TGTGCCAGTAGTATAGGGACAGGAAACAATGAGCAGTTCTTC.

The rearrangement uses TRBV7-2 and TRBJ1-1; no definite D call. With 2 bases removed from V and 2 bases from J, the gap between germline ends came to 9 bases. This CDR3 is 14 amino acids long. Germline V CDR1 and CDR2: SGHTA, FQGNSA. Here the CDR3 reads CASSLSTANTEAFF. As DNA, the CDR3 is TGTGCCAGCAGCTTAAGTACAGCCAACACTGAAGCTTTCTTT.

This clone appeared once. The J gene is TRBJ2-1, the V gene TRBV28; D possibly corresponds to TRBD2 (6 bases). The CDR3 runs to 14 residues. Germline V gene data show CDR1 as MDHEN and CDR2 as SYDVKM. V shed 3 bases and J shed 8 bases, with 14 bases lying between them. This CDR3 reads CASSFGRKIDEQFF. CDR3 nucleotide sequence: TGTGCCAGCAGTTTTGGGAGGAAGATCGATGAGCAGTTCTTC.

The chain employs TRBV2 and TRBJ1-1, with D unresolved. There are 13 residues in the CDR3. Germline CDR1 and CDR2: SNHLY and FYNNEI. V was clipped by 7 bases and J by 3 bases, with 12 bases between them. For the CDR3, the DNA is TGTGCCAGCACCAGAGGAATCGACACTGAAGCTTTCTTT. Amino acids: CASTRGIDTEAFF.

This clone was found a few times. The rearrangement links TRBV7-3 to TRBJ2-3; TRBD2 agrees at 7 bases. Unmatched junction bases numbered 9, after V lost 5 bases and J lost 1 base. This CDR3 spans 16 amino acids. Germline CDR1 is SGHTA and CDR2 is FQGTGA. The CDR3 here is CASSPDRGLRTDTQYF. The CDR3, as DNA: TGTGCCAGCAGCCCTGACCGGGGACTACGCACAGATACGCAGTATTTT.

This clone was recorded once. V and J are TRBV19 and TRBJ2-3; perhaps TRBD1 as D (5 bases). Germline values: CDR1 LNHDA, CDR2 SQIVND (reference sequence). CDR3 length: 14 residues. The ends were cut back, 7 bases at V and 5 bases at J, with 16 bases in the middle. For the CDR3, the DNA is TGTGCCAGTAAATCCCAGCTAAGGGGAGATACGCAGTATTTT. This encodes CASKSQLRGDTQYF.

CDR3 DNA: TGCGCCAGCAGCCACATAGCGGGAGAGGTTCAAGAGACCCAGTACTTC. Amino acids: CASSHIAGEVQETQYF. The chain combines TRBV4-1 with TRBJ2-5, with 9 bases aligning to TRBD2. Germline loops: CDR1 MGHRA, CDR2 YSYEKL. Trimming cost V 3 bases and J 2 bases; bases outside gene matches: 7. The CDR3 runs to 16 residues.

This sequence joins TRBV11-3 and TRBJ2-5, with no clear D. The J call may be in error: the DNA end matches TRBJ2-7 better. The CDR3 covers 11 residues. CDR1 is SGHNT, CDR2 YENEEA, per germline. The CDR3 is CASSPLGEQYF. The CDR3 DNA reads TGTGCCAGCAGCCCCCTAGGCGAGCAGTACTTC.

CDR3 coding DNA: TGTGCCAGCAGCTTAGGACAGGAAACCTACAATGAGCAGTTCTTC. Translating it yields CASSLGQETYNEQFF. The chain carries TRBV11-3 and TRBJ2-1; maybe TRBD1 (6 bases). V gave up 1 base and J gave up 2 bases, with 9 bases separating them. Germline CDR1 and CDR2: SGHNT and YENEEA. The CDR3 totals 15 residues.